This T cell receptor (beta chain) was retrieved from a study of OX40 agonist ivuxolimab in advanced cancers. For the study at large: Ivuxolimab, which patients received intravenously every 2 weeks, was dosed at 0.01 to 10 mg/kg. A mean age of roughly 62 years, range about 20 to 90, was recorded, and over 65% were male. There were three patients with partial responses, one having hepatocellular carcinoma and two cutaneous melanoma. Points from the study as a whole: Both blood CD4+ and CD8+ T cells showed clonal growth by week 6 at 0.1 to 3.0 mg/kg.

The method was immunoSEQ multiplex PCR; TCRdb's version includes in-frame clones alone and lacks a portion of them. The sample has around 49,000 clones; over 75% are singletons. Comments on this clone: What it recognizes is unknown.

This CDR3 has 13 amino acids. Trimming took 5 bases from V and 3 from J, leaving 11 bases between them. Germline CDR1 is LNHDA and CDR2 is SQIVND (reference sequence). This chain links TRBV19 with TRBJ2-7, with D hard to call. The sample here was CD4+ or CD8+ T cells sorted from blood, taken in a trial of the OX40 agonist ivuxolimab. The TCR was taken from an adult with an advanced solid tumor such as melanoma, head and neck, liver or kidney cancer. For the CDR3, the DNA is TGTGCCAGTAGTCCCGGACGGATCTACGAGCAGTACTTC. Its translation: CASSPGRIYEQYF.